This T cell receptor beta chain was recovered during a study of monozygotic twins with inflammatory bowel disease. For every sample, eight separate reactions were used to make cDNA. TCRdb re-called the 5' RACE reads and gives one entry per CDR3 protein, without DNA. The listing contains nearly 450,000 distinct CDR3 sequences. The CDR3 is 13 amino acids. Germline CDR1 SGHAT, CDR2 FQNNGV. The V gene is TRBV11-2, the J gene TRBJ2-5; with no DNA, the TCRdb D assignment of TRBD1 cannot be verified. This receptor was identified in a human donor with ulcerative colitis or Crohn's disease, or a healthy co-twin of an affected twin (not recorded which). Sequencing was done on a sample of blood. CDR3 loop: CASSLGGAGQGYF.